These 28 T cell receptor beta chains came from one sample sequenced in a study of vaccination and CD4 T cells after COVID-19. These receptors' targets are unknown. Specified treatment: approximately 11-day PBMC culture with coronavirus spike peptide pools or control peptides (ViraFEST assay). Scientists ran DNA taken from cultured CD4+ T cells through the Oncomine TCR Beta short-read assay for sequencing. TCRdb ran MiXCR on the PCR reads and lists one entry per CDR3 protein. The sample holds under 25,000 distinct CDR3 sequences, under 25% seen once. The sample comprised cultured CD4+ T cells from blood. Source of these receptors: a human donor with COVID-19.

This clonotype is a singleton in its sample. This rearrangement joins TRBV7-8 to TRBJ2-5; D is ambiguous. V lost 5 bases, J lost 2 bases, and 6 bases lay in between. The CDR3 contains 12 residues. In germline, CDR1 is SGHVS, CDR2 FQNEAQ. CDR3 nucleotide sequence: TGTGCCAGCAGCCTCAATCAAGAGACCCAGTACTTC. Encoded protein: CASSLNQETQYF. The variable domain in full, with the rest retrieved from reference TRBV7-8 and TRBJ2-5, is GAGVSQSPRYKVAKRGQDVALRCDPISGHVSLFWYQQALGQGPEFLTYFQNEAQLDKSGLPSDRFFAERPEGSVSTLKIQRTQQEDSAVYLCASSLNQETQYFGPGTRLLVL.

This clonotype appeared a few times. The rearrangement uses TRBV19 and TRBJ1-2; D is possibly TRBD1 (6 bases). Trimming left V 5 bases short and J 8 bases short, with 15 bases between. CDR1 is LNHDA, CDR2 SQIVND, per germline (reference sequence). The CDR3 has 13 residues. The CDR3 DNA reads TGTGCCAGTAGTGTCGACAGGTCCTGGGGCTACACCTTC. It encodes CASSVDRSWGYTF. The variable domain in full, with the rest retrieved from reference TRBV19 and TRBJ1-2, is DGGITQSPKYLFRKEGQNVTLSCEQNLNHDAMYWYRQDPGQGLRLIYYSQIVNDFQKGDIAEGYSVSREKKESFPLTVTSAQKNPTAFYLCASSVDRSWGYTFGSGTRLTVV.

This chain links TRBV3-1 with TRBJ2-2, with 8 nucleotides matching TRBD2. The CDR3 runs 16 residues. CDR1 is LGHDT, CDR2 YNNKEL, per germline (reference sequence). Trimming removed 4 bases from V and 1 base from J; junction bases left unmatched: 5. The CDR3 reads CASSLRGGVNTGELFF. The DNA of the CDR3 is TGTGCCAGCAGCCTACGGGGGGGCGTGAACACCGGGGAGCTGTTTTTT.

The genes are TRBV6-1 and TRBJ2-3, with 10 bases identical to TRBD1. CDR1 and CDR2 from the germline V gene are MNHNS and SASEGT. This CDR3 has 15 residues. V trimming: 7 bases; J trimming: 5 bases; junction bases outside the gene matches: 9. CDR3: CASIIDRGQGDTQYF. The CDR3 coding sequence is TGTGCCAGCATTATAGACAGGGGGCAGGGAGATACGCAGTATTTT.

The chain is built from TRBV2 and TRBJ1-2, with no clear D. Trimming took 6 bases from V and 6 from J, leaving 11 bases between them. Germline CDR1 is SNHLY and CDR2 is FYNNEI. CDR3 length: 12 amino acids. CDR3 nucleotide sequence: TGTGCCAGCAGAGACCTAGGTAATGGCTACACCTTC. Translated, it gives CASRDLGNGYTF.

This clonotype was seen a few times. This sequence joins TRBV6-1 and TRBJ2-2; maybe TRBD2 (5 bases). Per the germline V gene, CDR1 is MNHNS and CDR2 is SASEGT. Trimming left V 4 bases short and J 2 bases short, with 11 bases between. The CDR3 totals 15 residues. CDR3 amino acids: CASSGEGINTGELFF. CDR3 DNA sequence: TGTGCCAGCAGTGGCGAGGGAATTAACACCGGGGAGCTGTTTTTT.

The rearrangement uses TRBV18 and TRBJ1-6; TRBD1 matches 7 bases. This CDR3 is built from 15 residues. Germline lookup yields CDR1 KGHSH and CDR2 LQKENI. Trimming cost V 1 base and J 5 bases; bases outside gene matches: 2. The CDR3 region has the DNA TGTGCCAGCTCACCACTACAGGGGCATAATTCACCCCTCCACTTT. Residues: CASSPLQGHNSPLHF.

In this sample, this clonotype is medium-sized. The chain employs TRBV30 and TRBJ1-5; D is unclear. Germline-derived CDR1 and CDR2 are GTSNPN and SVGIG (reference sequence). The CDR3 loop spans 14 amino acids. Trimming took 1 base from V and 1 from J, leaving 8 bases between them. The CDR3 nucleotides read TGTGCCTGGAGTGGGACGAAAAGCAATCAGCCCCAGCATTTT. It translates to CAWSGTKSNQPQHF.

A few counts support this clonotype. The chain joins TRBV6-5 to TRBJ2-7, with unresolved D. The germline V and J ends were trimmed by 0 bases and 2 bases, with 8 bases remaining between them. Germline CDR1 MNHEY, CDR2 SVGAGI. The CDR3 loop spans 14 amino acids. The CDR3 sequence: CASSYSTKPYEQYF. The CDR3 DNA follows: TGTGCCAGCAGTTACTCGACAAAACCCTACGAGCAGTACTTC.

This clonotype was seen a few times. The genes are TRBV7-3 and TRBJ2-2, with TRBD2 identical over 7 bases. The V and J ends lost 2 bases and 7 bases, in that order; junction bases with no gene match: 10. The length of the CDR3 is 16 residues. Germline CDR1 SGHTA, CDR2 FQGTGA. The DNA of the CDR3 is TGTGCCAGCAGCTTATTCGGGGGGAAAGTGTTCGGGGAGCTGTTTTTT. The encoded protein is CASSLFGGKVFGELFF.

This chain connects TRBV7-3 to TRBJ1-6; tentative D call: TRBD1 (5 bases). The length of the CDR3 is 15 residues. Between the trimmed V and J ends, which lost 8 bases and 3 bases, there was a span of 14 bases. Germline V gene lookup returns CDR1 SGHTA and CDR2 FQGTGA. CDR3 DNA: TGTGCCAGCTCTAGGGGACTAGGCTATAATTCACCCCTCCACTTT. As protein: CASSRGLGYNSPLHF.

This clonotype turned up a few times. This chain links TRBV6-4 with TRBJ1-2; D call uncertain. This CDR3 is 14 amino acids long. CDR1 is MRHNA, CDR2 SNTAGT, per germline. Trimming stripped 7 bases from V and 6 bases from J, with 18 bases between. CDR3 loop: CASILGIWEDGYTF. CDR3 coding DNA: TGTGCCAGCATATTAGGCATATGGGAGGATGGCTACACCTTC.

In this sample, this clonotype turned up a few times. The chain has TRBV2 and TRBJ1-5; the D gene is possibly TRBD1 (6 bases). V lost 7 bases to trimming and J lost 2 bases, with 21 bases between them. Germline V gives CDR1 SNHLY, CDR2 FYNNEI. CDR3 length: 17 amino acids. The CDR3 nucleotides read TGTGCCAGCAACAATGGCGCGGGGGCGCGAGGCAATCAGCCCCAGCATTTT. This encodes CASNNGAGARGNQPQHF.

J is TRBJ1-1 and V is TRBV6-1, with D possibly TRBD1 on 6 matching bases. The CDR3 covers 14 residues. Germline V lookup: CDR1 MNHNS, CDR2 SASEGT. Deletions cut 6 bases from V and 0 bases from J, with 11 bases between. CDR3 protein: CASRAGHLNTEAFF. CDR3 in DNA: TGTGCCAGCAGAGCGGGACACCTGAACACTGAAGCTTTCTTT.

This clonotype is categorized as medium-sized. This chain joins TRBV6-5 and TRBJ1-1; no reliable D call. Per the germline V gene, CDR1 is MNHEY and CDR2 is SVGAGI. Trimming left V 2 bases short and J 0 bases short, with 7 bases between. The CDR3 extends over 14 amino acids. The CDR3 nucleotides are TGTGCCAGCAGTTACACGGCTCTGAACACTGAAGCTTTCTTT. Its translation is CASSYTALNTEAFF.

The V call is TRBV14, the J call TRBJ2-7; D ambiguous. Germline V gives CDR1 SGHDN, CDR2 FVKESK. The V and J ends lost 1 base and 3 bases respectively, with 10 bases between them. The CDR3 consists of 14 residues. CDR3 coding DNA: TGTGCCAGCAGCCAAGTGGGCTTAAACTACGAGCAGTACTTC. Its translation is CASSQVGLNYEQYF.

This chain connects TRBV19 to TRBJ1-4; tentative D call: TRBD1 (5 bases). V was trimmed by 5 bases and J by 0 bases, leaving 13 bases between them. Germline CDR1 reads LNHDA; CDR2 reads SQIVND (reference sequence). The CDR3 has 16 residues. The CDR3 loop reads CASSSPGGATNEKLFF. The CDR3 DNA reads as TGTGCCAGTAGTTCTCCGGGGGGGGCAACTAATGAAAAACTGTTTTTT.

V is TRBV20-1 and J is TRBJ2-1, with 8 bases lining up with TRBD2. This CDR3 has 14 amino acids. CDR1 and CDR2 from the germline V gene are DFQATT and SNEGSKA (reference sequence). Unmatched junction bases numbered 2, after V lost 4 bases and J lost 0 bases. The CDR3 loop is CSAKRGSSYNEQFF. CDR3 nucleotides: TGCAGTGCTAAGCGGGGGAGCTCCTACAATGAGCAGTTCTTC.

This clonotype came up a few times. J is TRBJ1-6 and V is TRBV30; D is unclear. V was shortened by 5 bases and J by 9 bases, with 14 bases between the two germline ends. The length of the CDR3 is 13 residues. Germline CDR1 is GTSNPN and CDR2 is SVGIG (reference sequence). The DNA of the CDR3 is TGTGCCTGGGGCCTAGGATGGGCTTCACCCCTCCACTTT. Translated, it gives CAWGLGWASPLHF.

This clonotype has more than one count but fewer than ten. CDR3 bases: TGCAGTGCTAGAGTCGTCGGGACGTGGGAGACCCAGTACTTC. This sequence encodes CSARVVGTWETQYF. This chain links TRBV20-1 with TRBJ2-5; the D call may be TRBD1 or TRBD2 (5 bases each). V lost 1 base and J lost 5, with 14 bases in between. This CDR3 region has 14 residues. CDR1 and CDR2 (germline): DFQATT, SNEGSKA (reference sequence).

Only a few counts were recorded for this clonotype. The chain recombines TRBV28 with TRBJ1-5; D gene unclear. CDR1 MDHEN and CDR2 SYDVKM come from the germline V gene. CDR3 length: 14 residues. Trimming took off 1 base at V and 4 bases at J, with 8 bases between the two ends. The CDR3 region has the DNA TGTGCCAGCAGTTTATTTCCCGGGAATCAGCCCCAGCATTTT. Translation gives CASSLFPGNQPQHF.

This clonotype was observed a few times. The chain carries TRBV6-5 and TRBJ1-1; D not certain. The germline V and J ends were trimmed by 0 bases and 6 bases, with 8 bases remaining between them. In germline, CDR1 is MNHEY, CDR2 SVGAGI. CDR3 size: 13 residues. This CDR3 reads CASSYSHNAEAFF. The CDR3 DNA reads TGTGCCAGCAGTTACTCGCATAACGCTGAAGCTTTCTTT.

The chain links TRBV28 to TRBJ2-7, with D hard to call. The length of the CDR3 is 14 residues. Per germline, CDR1 MDHEN and CDR2 SYDVKM. Trimming removed 8 bases from V and 2 bases from J, with 16 bases in between. The CDR3 loop reads CASARGGVTYEQYF. Here the CDR3 DNA reads TGTGCCAGCGCCCGAGGTGGGGTTACCTACGAGCAGTACTTC.

This chain links TRBV7-2 with TRBJ2-5; D is unresolved. Looked up from germline, CDR1 is SGHTA and CDR2 is FQGNSA. Trimming took 4 bases from V and 5 from J, leaving 5 bases between them. The CDR3 runs 11 residues. CDR3 in amino acids: CASSSAETQYF. DNA for the CDR3: TGTGCCAGCAGCTCAGCGGAGACCCAGTACTTC.

J is TRBJ2-2 and V is TRBV6-1; maybe TRBD1 (5 bases). CDR3 size: 14 residues. Trimming shortened V by 6 bases and J by 6 bases, and 14 bases separated the two germline ends. CDR1 MNHNS and CDR2 SASEGT come from the germline V gene. The CDR3 DNA follows: TGTGCCAGCAGCGCAGGGCCCAACCCCGGGGAGCTGTTTTTT. Translation: CASSAGPNPGELFF.

The chain's CDR3 is CASSPDRGISPLHF. CDR3 coding DNA: TGTGCCAGCAGTCCGGACAGGGGGATTTCACCCCTCCACTTT. The chain links TRBV2 to TRBJ1-6, with 10 bases identical to TRBD1. This CDR3 contains 14 residues. With 5 bases clipped from V and 9 bases from J, the junction kept 4 bases outside the gene matches. Germline V gene lookup returns CDR1 SNHLY and CDR2 FYNNEI.

Only a few counts were recorded for this clonotype. The CDR3 reads CSASRTSGVQETQYF. For the CDR3, the DNA is TGCAGTGCTAGCAGGACTAGCGGGGTCCAAGAGACCCAGTACTTC. The chain uses TRBV20-1 and TRBJ2-5; 12 bases fit TRBD2. CDR1 and CDR2 (germline): DFQATT, SNEGSKA (reference sequence). This CDR3 spans 15 amino acids. J was trimmed by 1 base and V by 3 bases; bases with no gene match: 3.

The rearrangement joins TRBV2 to TRBJ2-3; TRBD2 matches at 7 bases. This CDR3 comprises 15 residues. The germline V gene encodes CDR1 SNHLY and CDR2 FYNNEI. Germline trimming cut 6 bases from V and 0 bases from J; bases unmatched to any gene: 6. CDR3: CASSDAGVSTDTQYF. In nucleotides, the CDR3 is TGTGCCAGCAGCGACGCGGGGGTCAGCACAGATACGCAGTATTTT.